The source of this T cell receptor (beta chain) is a study of T cell responses to AZD1222 COVID-19 vaccine. Findings and limits, study-wide: Repertoire sampling was restricted to post-peak T cell response timepoints. Spike-specific TCR breadth and depth grew following two AZD1222 doses. Nearly half of spike-specific TCRs reportedly go after variant regions that carry no mutations.

The assay was immunoSEQ multiplex PCR, and TCRdb's table has in-frame clones only and misses some. The sample records more than 60,000 clones, 87% being singletons. The V end lost 2 bases, the J end lost 1 base, and 9 bases lay between the germline ends. Per the germline V gene, CDR1 is SGHTS and CDR2 is YDEGEE. The CDR3 sequence is 14 residues long. Regarding this clone: Its antigen is unknown.

The sequence was collected from an adult in good health. The genes are TRBV5-8 and TRBJ1-1; D gene uncertain. Here the sequenced sample was peripheral blood, taken on day 0 of AZD1222 vaccination. This CDR3 reads CASSLRQRNTEAFF. CDR3 nucleotides: TGTGCCAGCAGCTTAAGGCAGCGGAACACTGAAGCTTTCTTT.